The present T cell receptor (beta chain) was sequenced within a study of shared clonotypes between healthy human individuals. Naive-designated CD8 cells lacked CD45RO, were positively enriched for CCR7, and omitted terminally differentiated effector memory CD45RA+ cells. The protocol was immunoSEQ multiplex PCR, while the TCRdb copy is restricted to in-frame clones and leaves out a portion. The sample has around 2.1 million clones; about 93% are singletons. V lost 6 bases and J lost 3, with 18 bases in between. Germline V gene data show CDR1 as SEHNR and CDR2 as FQNEAQ (reference sequence). There are 16 residues in the CDR3.

V gene TRBV7-9 combines with J gene TRBJ2-1, with TRBD2 as a possible D gene (5 bases). Material: naive CD8+ T cells from PBMCs. This TCR was sampled from a man between 18 and 35 years old in good health. Some clones in this sample may be carry-over from other donors' samples. CDR3 loop: CASSSRVERSYNEQFF. DNA for the CDR3: TGTGCCAGCAGTTCCCGCGTAGAGCGGAGCTACAATGAGCAGTTCTTC.